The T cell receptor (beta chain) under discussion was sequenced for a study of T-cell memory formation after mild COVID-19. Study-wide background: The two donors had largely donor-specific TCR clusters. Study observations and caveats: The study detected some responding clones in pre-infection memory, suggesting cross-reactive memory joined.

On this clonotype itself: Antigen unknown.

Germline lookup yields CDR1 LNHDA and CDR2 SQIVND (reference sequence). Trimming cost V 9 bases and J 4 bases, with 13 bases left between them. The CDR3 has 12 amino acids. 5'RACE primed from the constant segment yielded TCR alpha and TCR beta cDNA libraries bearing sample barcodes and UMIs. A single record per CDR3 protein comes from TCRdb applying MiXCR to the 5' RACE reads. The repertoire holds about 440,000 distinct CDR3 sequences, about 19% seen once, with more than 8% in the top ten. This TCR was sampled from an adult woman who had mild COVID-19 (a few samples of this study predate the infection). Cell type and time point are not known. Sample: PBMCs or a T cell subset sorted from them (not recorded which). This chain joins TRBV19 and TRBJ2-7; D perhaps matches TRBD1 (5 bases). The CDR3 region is CASQGSPYEQYF. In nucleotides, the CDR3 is TGTGCCAGCCAGGGATCCCCATACGAGCAGTACTTC.